This entry lists 25 T cell receptor beta chains sequenced from one sample in a study of CD8 T cells in ankylosing spondylitis. TCRdb reanalysed the 5' RACE reads using MiXCR and keeps one entry per CDR3 protein. The sample carries around 300,000 distinct CDR3 sequences, less than 25% recorded once. Sequencing was performed on blood, either unsorted or a sorted T cell fraction (not recorded which). The receptors originated from a female donor with ankylosing spondylitis or in good health (not recorded which).

In its sample, this clonotype was seen once. V gene TRBV19 combines with J gene TRBJ2-1; 7 bases fit TRBD2. The CDR3 extends over 17 amino acids. Germline assignment: CDR1 LNHDA and CDR2 SQIVND (reference sequence). Trimming removed 4 bases from V and 9 bases from J; junction bases left unmatched: 18. The CDR3 loop is CASSTTTRAGSRREQFF. The CDR3 DNA follows: TGTGCCAGTAGTACCACCACTAGAGCGGGAAGCCGGCGTGAGCAGTTCTTC.

V gene TRBV11-2 combines with J gene TRBJ2-5, with D possibly being TRBD1 or TRBD2 (5 bases each). The CDR3 runs to 15 residues. Trimming stripped 1 base from V and 5 bases from J, with 14 bases between. Germline V gives CDR1 SGHAT, CDR2 FQNNGV. The DNA for the CDR3 is TGTGCCAGCAGCTTAGGTGGGACGCGGCGGGAGACCCAGTACTTC. Translation gives CASSLGGTRRETQYF.

For this clonotype: Being one base from a much bigger clone, this may be a read error. CDR3 sequence reads: CSAARDGYIF. The CDR3 DNA reads as TGCAGTGCGGCCAGGGACGGCTACATCTTC. The chain employs TRBV20-1 and TRBJ1-2, with D perhaps TRBD1 (5 bases). The germline V gene has CDR1 DFQATT and CDR2 SNEGSKA (reference sequence). The CDR3 loop spans 10 amino acids.

This chain joins TRBV20-1 and TRBJ1-4; D gene unclear. The V end was cut by 4 bases, the J end by 7 bases, with 16 bases between. Germline CDR1 reads DFQATT; CDR2 reads SNEGSKA (reference sequence). The CDR3 sequence is 14 residues long. The CDR3 bases are TGCAGTGCTAAAGGCCCCGCCCCCAGTGAAAAACTGTTTTTT. This gives the protein CSAKGPAPSEKLFF.

The V gene is TRBV5-6, the J gene TRBJ1-4, with TRBD1 identical over 12 bases. V lost 3 bases, J lost 7 bases, and 10 bases stayed unmatched. CDR3 length: 17 amino acids. In germline, CDR1 is SGHDT, CDR2 YYEEEE. The CDR3 coding sequence is TGTGCCAGCAGCTCCGGGACAGGGGGCGCAAACGGTGAAAAACTGTTTTTT. Its protein product is CASSSGTGGANGEKLFF.

The table lists this clonotype with a count of one. The V call is TRBV12-3 or TRBV12-4, the J call TRBJ1-3; possible D gene TRBD1, 6 bases. Trimming took 2 bases from V and 1 from J, leaving 18 bases between them. The CDR3 consists of 18 residues. CDR3: CASSLYGGGGNSGNTIYF. In nucleotides, the CDR3 is TGTGCCAGCAGTTTATATGGGGGCGGTGGAAATTCTGGAAACACCATATATTTT.

The rearrangement links TRBV7-2 to TRBJ2-7; no reliable D call. Germline assignment: CDR1 SGHTA and CDR2 FQGNSA. Trimming took 2 bases from V and 0 from J, leaving 8 bases between them. The CDR3 loop spans 14 amino acids. CDR3 sequence: CASSLTPSSYEQYF. The CDR3 coding sequence is TGTGCCAGCAGCTTAACCCCTAGCTCCTACGAGCAGTACTTC.

This clonotype occurred a few times. This chain joins TRBV4-3 and TRBJ1-6, with D possibly matching TRBD1 (5 bases). Germline CDR1 LGHNA, CDR2 YSLEER. Trimming cost V 0 bases and J 12 bases, with 12 bases left between them. There are 14 residues in the CDR3. CDR3 loop: CASSQDQGWLPLHF. The CDR3, as DNA: TGCGCCAGCAGCCAAGATCAGGGATGGCTACCCCTCCACTTT.

This clonotype came up many times. The V gene is TRBV20-1, the J gene TRBJ2-7; TRBD2 is a possible D gene (6 bases). Germline V gene data show CDR1 as DFQATT and CDR2 as SNEGSKA (reference sequence). The CDR3 length is 16 residues. The ends were cut back, 5 bases at V and 0 bases at J, with 20 bases in the middle. CDR3 nucleotide sequence: TGCAGTGCTTTCGACCGTGGCGGGGTCTACTCCTACGAGCAGTACTTC. Its protein is CSAFDRGGVYSYEQYF.

A few counts support this clonotype. The gene calls are TRBV6-2 or TRBV6-3 and TRBJ2-3; D unclear. Between the trimmed V and J ends, which lost 7 bases and 2 bases, there was a span of 13 bases. The germline V gene has CDR1 MNHEY and CDR2 SVGEGT. This CDR3 contains 14 residues. In DNA, the CDR3 is TGTGCCAGCACCACCGGATCTTACACAGATACGCAGTATTTT. It is translated as CASTTGSYTDTQYF.

This clonotype came up a few times. The chain couples TRBV12-3 or TRBV12-4 to TRBJ1-5, with TRBD1 as a possible D gene (5 bases). The CDR3 spans 15 residues. V dropped 4 bases and J dropped 4 bases, with 14 bases sitting between them. CDR3 residues: CASSSRGVRNQPQHF. The CDR3 nucleotides are TGTGCCAGCAGTTCCCGGGGGGTCCGGAATCAGCCCCAGCATTTT.

V gene TRBV6-5 combines with J gene TRBJ2-7; 7 bases fit TRBD2. This CDR3 has 15 amino acids. Germline V gives CDR1 MNHEY, CDR2 SVGAGI. After removal of 4 bases from V and 0 bases from J, the junction contained 6 bases not matched to a gene. The CDR3, as DNA: TGTGCCAGCAGTTCGCTGTGGGGGGGCTCCTACGAGCAGTACTTC. It translates to CASSSLWGGSYEQYF.

This clonotype turned up a few times. The chain couples TRBV11-1 to TRBJ1-1; D not certain. Between the trimmed V and J ends, which lost 3 bases and 4 bases, there was a span of 9 bases. The CDR3 covers 13 residues. The germline V gene has CDR1 SGHAT and CDR2 FQDESV (reference sequence). In DNA form, the CDR3 reads TGTGCCAGCAGCTTTGTTGCGGGCACTGAAGCTTTCTTT. Encoded protein: CASSFVAGTEAFF.

The chain has TRBV12-3 or TRBV12-4 and TRBJ2-7; no clear D gene. The V gene lost 1 base and the J gene lost 3 bases, with 19 bases spanning the gap. This CDR3 has 17 residues. The CDR3 protein is CASSLGTNRPPGYEQYF. The CDR3 DNA is TGTGCCAGCAGTTTAGGGACGAATCGGCCTCCGGGCTACGAGCAGTACTTC.

A few counts support this clonotype. The V and J genes are TRBV20-1 and TRBJ2-4; D not resolved. Germline CDR1 and CDR2: DFQATT and SNEGSKA (reference sequence). This CDR3 is built from 13 residues. Trimming cost V 6 bases and J 7 bases, with 16 bases left between them. CDR3 bases: TGCAGTGCCTCAAAACCCTCGTCGAACATTCAGTACTTC. The encoded protein is CSASKPSSNIQYF.

This clonotype was recorded many times. The chain links TRBV6-1 to TRBJ1-2; D remains ambiguous. Germline assignment: CDR1 MNHNS and CDR2 SASEGT. The germline V and J ends were trimmed by 6 bases and 4 bases, with 18 bases remaining between them. This CDR3 is built from 15 residues. CDR3 DNA: TGTGCCAGCAGGCCTAACCGGGCAGTCTTCTATGGCTACACCTTC. Translation gives CASRPNRAVFYGYTF.

V and J are TRBV24-1 and TRBJ2-5, with TRBD2 matching over 12 bases. Trimming at V came to 9 bases and at J to 5 bases, leaving 12 bases not matched to a gene. The CDR3 consists of 16 residues. CDR1 is KGHDR and CDR2 is SFDVKD in the germline V gene. CDR3 loop: CATSRTSGDPGETQYF. For the CDR3, the DNA is TGTGCCACCTCCCGGACTAGCGGGGACCCGGGGGAGACCCAGTACTTC.

This clonotype has only a few counts. This rearrangement joins TRBV6-1 to TRBJ1-1, with 8 bases aligning to TRBD1. Germline-derived CDR1 and CDR2 are MNHNS and SASEGT. The CDR3 contains 15 residues. The J segment lost 3 bases and the V segment lost 9 bases, leaving 12 bases of the junction unmatched. Here the CDR3 reads CASTLQGAYYTEAFF. The CDR3 DNA sequence: TGTGCCAGTACATTGCAGGGGGCGTATTACACTGAAGCTTTCTTT.

This clonotype was seen only a few times. This chain links TRBV20-1 with TRBJ2-7; D is uncertain. The germline V and J ends were trimmed by 3 bases and 4 bases, with 7 bases remaining between them. The CDR3 length is 11 residues. Germline V gene sequence: CDR1 DFQATT, CDR2 SNEGSKA (reference sequence). CDR3: CSARKDYEQYF. CDR3 in DNA: TGCAGTGCTAGGAAGGATTACGAGCAGTACTTC.

This chain connects TRBV20-1 to TRBJ2-3, with 9 bases lining up with TRBD1. The ends lost 2 bases at V and 5 bases at J; junction bases unmatched: 2. CDR1 is DFQATT, CDR2 SNEGSKA, per germline (reference sequence). The CDR3 runs to 13 residues. The CDR3 nucleotides are TGCAGTGCTAGAACAGGGGGCGGAGATACGCAGTATTTT. Amino acids: CSARTGGGDTQYF.

This clonotype was seen only a few times. The rearrangement uses TRBV7-6 and TRBJ2-1; 10 nucleotides match TRBD2. V was clipped by 5 bases and J by 5 bases; unmatched bases: 3. This CDR3 comprises 14 residues. Germline-derived CDR1 and CDR2 are SGHVS and FNYEAQ. CDR3 sequence reads: CASSVGTSDNEQFF. DNA of the CDR3: TGTGCCAGCAGCGTCGGGACTAGCGACAATGAGCAGTTCTTC.

This chain uses TRBV4-1 with TRBJ2-1; weak D call: TRBD2 (5 bases). V was trimmed by 10 bases and J by 2 bases, leaving 15 bases between them. The CDR3 is 14 amino acids. CDR1 and CDR2 (germline): MGHRA, YSYEKL. DNA for the CDR3: TGCGCCACCCGAATCGGGATTACCTACAATGAGCAGTTCTTC. As protein: CATRIGITYNEQFF.

The sample holds a few counts of this clonotype. The genes are TRBV19 and TRBJ1-1; unclear D gene. The V end was cut by 3 bases, the J end by 4 bases, with 15 bases between. The CDR3 is 15 residues long. Germline lookup yields CDR1 LNHDA and CDR2 SQIVND (reference sequence). This CDR3 is CASSIPSAWVTEAFF. DNA for the CDR3: TGTGCCAGTAGTATCCCATCAGCTTGGGTCACTGAAGCTTTCTTT.

This clonotype was observed a handful of times. The gene calls are TRBV20-1 and TRBJ2-5; 7 nucleotides agree with TRBD1. The CDR3 spans 15 residues. Germline loops: CDR1 DFQATT, CDR2 SNEGSKA (reference sequence). The J segment lost 1 base and the V segment lost 2 bases, leaving 7 bases of the junction unmatched. The chain's CDR3 is CSARSGGAFQETQYF. The CDR3 nucleotides read TGCAGTGCTAGATCAGGGGGTGCCTTCCAAGAGACCCAGTACTTC.

The chain links TRBV6-5 to TRBJ2-2; 10 nucleotides align to TRBD1. The CDR3 totals 17 residues. Looked up from germline, CDR1 is MNHEY and CDR2 is SVGAGI. The V and J ends lost 2 bases and 2 bases, in that order; junction bases with no gene match: 5. CDR3 DNA sequence: TGTGCCAGCAGTTACCGTGGGACAGGGGCCAACACCGGGGAGCTGTTTTTT. It translates to CASSYRGTGANTGELFF.